This T cell receptor beta chain came from a study of regulatory and conventional T cells in RAG deficiency. Blood CD4+ CD25-low CD127-high conventional T cells supplied the genomic DNA template. Study findings and constraints: In Omenn syndrome, Treg and Tconv repertoires overlapped >80%. Omenn CD25-high CD127-low cells may be activated cells, not true Tregs. Other subsets showed around 10-fold reductions, but Treg unique TCR beta sequences fell 95 to 100-fold in these patients.

Some clones are missing from TCRdb's copy, which holds only in-frame ones; the method was immunoSEQ multiplex PCR. This table has more than 40,000 clones, 80% to 90% appearing once. This clone has just one count. No antigen is known for it. This sample was shared with a second study, whose subject was regulatory T cells. That paper notes: Primers: 52 TRBV forward and 13 TRBJ reverse. Skewed V and J usage and few unique V-J pairs marked patient repertoires, most in Tregs.

The source material was CD4+ effector T cells sorted from blood. The origin of this receptor is a human donor in good health.

DNA of the CDR3: TGTGCCACCAGCAGGAGGGAACAGGGACGGTCCACAGATACGCAGTATTTT. Protein sequence: CATSRREQGRSTDTQYF. The genes are TRBV15 and TRBJ2-3; TRBD1 is a possible D gene (6 bases). The CDR3 is 17 residues long. Trimming took off 3 bases at V and 2 bases at J, with 18 bases between the two ends. From germline, CDR1 is LNHNV and CDR2 YYDKDF (reference sequence).